Listed here is a single T cell receptor (beta chain). These data belong to a study of cytomegalovirus exposure and HLA in healthy donors. The repertoire was sequenced with immunoSEQ multiplex PCR; TCRdb's copy has only in-frame clones and lacks some. The sample includes 100,000 to 150,000 clones, about 96% of them seen just once. The CDR3 is 12 residues long. The germline gives CDR1 MNHNS, CDR2 SASEGT. Trimming took 5 bases from V and 5 from J; bases not matched to a gene: 0. The chain employs TRBV6-1 and TRBJ2-3; 8 nucleotides match TRBD2. The receptor's source is a man younger than 35 in good health and CMV-seronegative. Sample: PBMCs. CDR3 sequence (DNA): TGTGCCAGCAGTCGGGGGGGAGATACGCAGTATTTT. This gives the protein CASSRGGDTQYF.